This T cell receptor beta chain was sequenced during a study of a mutant IDH1 vaccine in newly diagnosed glioma. Sequenced by immunoSEQ multiplex PCR; TCRdb stores in-frame clones only, minus some. The sample has 50,000 to 70,000 clones; approximately 81% are singletons. CDR1 and CDR2 from the germline V gene are SGHVS and FNYEAQ. J gave up 4 bases and V 5 bases, and 9 bases lay outside the gene matches. The CDR3 sequence is 15 residues long. Time point denoted: week 35, safety follow-up. It was 300 ug of mutant IDH1 20-mer peptide that made up each vaccine dose, given with topical imiquimod. As regards this clone: What it recognizes is unknown.

This TCR was recovered from a man younger than 45 with glioma. The chain uses TRBV7-6 and TRBJ1-1; TRBD1 matches at 8 bases. The sequencing used PBMCs, collected from a glioma patient whose treatment included an IDH1 peptide vaccine. CDR3 region: CASSPAGTGGTEAFF. Here the CDR3 DNA reads TGTGCCAGCAGCCCAGCCGGGACAGGCGGCACTGAAGCTTTCTTT.